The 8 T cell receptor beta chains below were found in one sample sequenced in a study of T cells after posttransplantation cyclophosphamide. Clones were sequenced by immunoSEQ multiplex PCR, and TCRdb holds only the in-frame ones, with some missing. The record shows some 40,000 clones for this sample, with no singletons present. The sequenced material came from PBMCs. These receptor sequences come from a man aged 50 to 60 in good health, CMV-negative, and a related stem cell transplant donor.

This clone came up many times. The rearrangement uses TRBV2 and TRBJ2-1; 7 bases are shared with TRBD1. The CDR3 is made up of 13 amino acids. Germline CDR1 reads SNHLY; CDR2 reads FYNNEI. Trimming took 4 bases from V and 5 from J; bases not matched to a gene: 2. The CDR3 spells CASSVGTDNEQFF. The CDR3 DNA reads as TGTGCCAGCAGTGTTGGGACAGACAATGAGCAGTTCTTC.

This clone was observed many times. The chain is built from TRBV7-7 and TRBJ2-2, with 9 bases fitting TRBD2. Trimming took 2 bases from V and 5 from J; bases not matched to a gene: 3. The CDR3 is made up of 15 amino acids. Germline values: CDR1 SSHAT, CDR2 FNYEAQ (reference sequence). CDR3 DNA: TGTGCCAGCAGCTTATCAGCGGGGGGAACCGGGGAGCTGTTTTTT. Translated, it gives CASSLSAGGTGELFF.

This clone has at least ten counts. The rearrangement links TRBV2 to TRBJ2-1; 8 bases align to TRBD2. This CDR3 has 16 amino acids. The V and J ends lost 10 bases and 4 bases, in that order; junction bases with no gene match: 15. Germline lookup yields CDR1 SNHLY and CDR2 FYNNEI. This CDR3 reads CATVGAGETTYNEQFF. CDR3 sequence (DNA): TGTGCCACAGTAGGAGCGGGAGAGACGACTTACAATGAGCAGTTCTTC.

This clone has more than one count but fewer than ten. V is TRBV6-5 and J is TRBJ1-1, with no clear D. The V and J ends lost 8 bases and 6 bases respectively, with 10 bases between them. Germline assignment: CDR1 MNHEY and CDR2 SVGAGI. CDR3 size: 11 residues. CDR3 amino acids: CASQEVSEAFF. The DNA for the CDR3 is TGTGCCAGCCAGGAGGTTTCTGAAGCTTTCTTT.

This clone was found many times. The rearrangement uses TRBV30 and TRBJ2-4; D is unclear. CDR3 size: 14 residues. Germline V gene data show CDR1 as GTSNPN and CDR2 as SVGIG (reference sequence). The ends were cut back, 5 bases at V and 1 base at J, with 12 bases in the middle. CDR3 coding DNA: TGTGCCTGGGGGCCGCCAAGGGCCAAAAACATTCAGTACTTC. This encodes CAWGPPRAKNIQYF.

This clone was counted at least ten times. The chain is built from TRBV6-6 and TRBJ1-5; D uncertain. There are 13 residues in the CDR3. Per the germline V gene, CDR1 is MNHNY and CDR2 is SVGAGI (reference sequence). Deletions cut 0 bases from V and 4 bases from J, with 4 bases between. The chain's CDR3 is CASSYSTNQPQHF. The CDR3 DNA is TGTGCCAGCAGTTACTCTACTAATCAGCCCCAGCATTTT.

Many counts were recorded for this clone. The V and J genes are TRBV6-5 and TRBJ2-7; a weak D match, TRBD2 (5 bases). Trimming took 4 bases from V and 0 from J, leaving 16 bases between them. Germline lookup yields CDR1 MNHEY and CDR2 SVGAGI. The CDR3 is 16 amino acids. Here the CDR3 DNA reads TGTGCCAGCAGTTTGGGCGGGCCCAGGAGCTCCTACGAGCAGTACTTC. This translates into CASSLGGPRSSYEQYF.

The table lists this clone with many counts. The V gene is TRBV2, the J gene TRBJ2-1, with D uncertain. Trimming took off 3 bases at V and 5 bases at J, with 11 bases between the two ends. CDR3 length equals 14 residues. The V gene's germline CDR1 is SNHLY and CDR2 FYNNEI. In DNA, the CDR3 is TGTGCCAGCAGTGATTTAATACAGCACAATGAGCAGTTCTTC. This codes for CASSDLIQHNEQFF. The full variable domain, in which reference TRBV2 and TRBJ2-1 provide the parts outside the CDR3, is EPEVTQTPSHQVTQMGQEVILRCVPISNHLYFYWYRQILGQKVEFLVSFYNNEISEKSEIFDDQFSVERPDGSNFTLKIRSTKLEDSAMYFCASSDLIQHNEQFFGPGTRLTVL.